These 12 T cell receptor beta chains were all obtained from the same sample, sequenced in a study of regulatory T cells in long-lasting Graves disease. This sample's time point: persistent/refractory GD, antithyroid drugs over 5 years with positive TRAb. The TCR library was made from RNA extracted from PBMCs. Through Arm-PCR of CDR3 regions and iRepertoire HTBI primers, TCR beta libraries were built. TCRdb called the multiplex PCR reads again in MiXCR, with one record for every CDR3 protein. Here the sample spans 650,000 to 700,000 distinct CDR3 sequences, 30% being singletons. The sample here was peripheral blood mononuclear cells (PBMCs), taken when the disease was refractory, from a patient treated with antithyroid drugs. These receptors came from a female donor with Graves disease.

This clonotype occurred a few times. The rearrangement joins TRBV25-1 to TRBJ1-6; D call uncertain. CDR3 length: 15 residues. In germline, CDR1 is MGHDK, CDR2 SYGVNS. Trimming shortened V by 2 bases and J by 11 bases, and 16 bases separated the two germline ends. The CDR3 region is CASSETGWVTAPLHF. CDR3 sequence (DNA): TGTGCCAGCAGTGAAACGGGGTGGGTGACGGCACCCCTCCACTTT.

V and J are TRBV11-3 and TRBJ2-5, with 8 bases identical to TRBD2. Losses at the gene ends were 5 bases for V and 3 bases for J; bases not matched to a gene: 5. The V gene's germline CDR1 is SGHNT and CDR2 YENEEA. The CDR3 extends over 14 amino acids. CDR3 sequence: CASSRGGLKETQYF. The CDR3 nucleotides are TGTGCCAGCAGCCGGGGGGGGCTAAAAGAGACCCAGTACTTC.

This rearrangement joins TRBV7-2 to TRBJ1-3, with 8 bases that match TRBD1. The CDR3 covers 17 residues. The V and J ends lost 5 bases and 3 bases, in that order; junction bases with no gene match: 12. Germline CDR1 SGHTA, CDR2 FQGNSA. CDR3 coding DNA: TGTGCCAGCAGCCTGAATGGACAGGGAATTGGTGGAAACACCATATATTTT. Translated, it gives CASSLNGQGIGGNTIYF. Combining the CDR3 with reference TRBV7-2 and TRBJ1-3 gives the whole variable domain GAGVSQSPSNKVTEKGKDVELRCDPISGHTALYWYRQSLGQGLEFLIYFQGNSAPDKSGLPSDRFSAERTGGSVSTLTIQRTQQEDSAVYLCASSLNGQGIGGNTIYFGEGSWLTVV.

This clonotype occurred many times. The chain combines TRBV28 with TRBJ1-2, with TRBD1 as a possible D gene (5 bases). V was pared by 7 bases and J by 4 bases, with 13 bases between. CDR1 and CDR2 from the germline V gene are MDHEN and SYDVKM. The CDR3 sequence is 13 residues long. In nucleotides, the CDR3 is TGTGCCAGCATAATTGGGGCAGGCTATGGCTACACCTTC. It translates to CASIIGAGYGYTF.

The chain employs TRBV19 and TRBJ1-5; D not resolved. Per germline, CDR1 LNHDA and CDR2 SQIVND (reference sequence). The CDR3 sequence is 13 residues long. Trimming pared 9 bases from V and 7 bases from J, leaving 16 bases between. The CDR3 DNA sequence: TGTGCCAGCCAAAGTACAGCCAGGCAGCCCCAGCATTTT. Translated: CASQSTARQPQHF. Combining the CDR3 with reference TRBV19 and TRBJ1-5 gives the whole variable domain DGGITQSPKYLFRKEGQNVTLSCEQNLNHDAMYWYRQDPGQGLRLIYYSQIVNDFQKGDIAEGYSVSREKKESFPLTVTSAQKNPTAFYLCASQSTARQPQHFGDGTRLSIL.

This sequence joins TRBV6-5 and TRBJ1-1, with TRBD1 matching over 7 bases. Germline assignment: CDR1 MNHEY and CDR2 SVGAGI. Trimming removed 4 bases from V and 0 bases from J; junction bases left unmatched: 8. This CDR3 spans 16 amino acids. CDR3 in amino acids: CASSFGQVGVNTEAFF. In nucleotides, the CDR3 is TGTGCCAGCAGTTTCGGACAGGTCGGGGTGAACACTGAAGCTTTCTTT.

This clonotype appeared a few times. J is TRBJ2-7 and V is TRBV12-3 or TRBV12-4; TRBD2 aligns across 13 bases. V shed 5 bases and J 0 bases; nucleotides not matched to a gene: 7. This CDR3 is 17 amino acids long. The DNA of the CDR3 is TGTGCCAGCAGTCCCGCTCGGACTAGCGGGAGCTCCTACGAGCAGTACTTC. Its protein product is CASSPARTSGSSYEQYF.

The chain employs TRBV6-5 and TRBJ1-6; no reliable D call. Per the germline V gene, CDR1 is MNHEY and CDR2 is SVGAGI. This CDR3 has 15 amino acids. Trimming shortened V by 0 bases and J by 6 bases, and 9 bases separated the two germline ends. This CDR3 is CASSYSDGSNSPLHF. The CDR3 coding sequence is TGTGCCAGCAGTTACTCGGACGGAAGTAATTCACCCCTCCACTTT.

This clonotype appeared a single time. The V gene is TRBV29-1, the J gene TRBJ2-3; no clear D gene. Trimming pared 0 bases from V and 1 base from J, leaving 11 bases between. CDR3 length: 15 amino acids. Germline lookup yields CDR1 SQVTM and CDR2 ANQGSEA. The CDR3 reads CSVEDRRGGTDTQYF. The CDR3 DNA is TGCAGCGTTGAAGATCGGCGCGGAGGCACAGATACGCAGTATTTT.

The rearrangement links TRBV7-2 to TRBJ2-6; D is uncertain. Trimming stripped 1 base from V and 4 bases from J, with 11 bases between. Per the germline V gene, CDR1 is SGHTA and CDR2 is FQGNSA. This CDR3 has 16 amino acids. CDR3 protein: CASSLVLRAGANVLTF. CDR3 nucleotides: TGTGCCAGCAGCTTAGTGTTAAGAGCCGGGGCCAACGTCCTGACTTTC.

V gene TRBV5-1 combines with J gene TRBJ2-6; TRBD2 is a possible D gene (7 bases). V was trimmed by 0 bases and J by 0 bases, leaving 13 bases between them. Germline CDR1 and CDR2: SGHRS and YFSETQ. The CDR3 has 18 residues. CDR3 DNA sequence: TGCGCCAGCAGCTTGGTGTTGGGGGGGCCCTCTGGGGCCAACGTCCTGACTTTC. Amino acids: CASSLVLGGPSGANVLTF.

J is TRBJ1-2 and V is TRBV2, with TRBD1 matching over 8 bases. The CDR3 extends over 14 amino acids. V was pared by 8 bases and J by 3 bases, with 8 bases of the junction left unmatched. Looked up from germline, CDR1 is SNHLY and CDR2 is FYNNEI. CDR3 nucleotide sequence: TGTGCCAGCGTCTGGACAGGGTGGGACTATGGCTACACCTTC. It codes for CASVWTGWDYGYTF.